This is a list of T cell receptor beta chains from one sample in a study of blood T cell repertoires in COVID-19. The assay was immunoSEQ multiplex PCR, and TCRdb's table has in-frame clones only and misses some. The sample yields approximately 210,000 clones, 70% to 90% seen once. The sample comprised peripheral blood. The source is a woman in her forties with acute or convalescent COVID-19. The CDR3 runs from the conserved cysteine through the conserved F or W. D genes are given only for firm matches. For some rows the clone size is stated as once, few or many, or as a class when expanded; others skip it.

>NA|TRBJ2-5|TRBV5-1|NA|12
CASAQRPETQYF
TGCGCCAGCGCACAGCGGCCAGAGACCCAGTACTTC
>NA|TRBJ1-1|TRBV9|TRBD1|15
CASTRQDRSGTEAFF
TGTGCCAGCACTCGCCAGGACAGGAGTGGCACTGAAGCTTTCTTT
>NA|TRBJ1-2|TRBV4-1|NA|18
CASSPRPSGQGINYGYTF
TGCGCCAGCAGCCCCCGGCCCTCGGGTCAGGGAATCAACTATGGCTACACCTTC
>NA|TRBJ2-3|TRBV23-1|NA|11
CASQQINTQYF
TGCGCCAGCCAACAGATCAATACGCAGTATTTT
>NA|TRBJ2-5|TRBV5-6|TRBD1|14
CASSYGQGGETQYF
TGTGCCAGCAGCTACGGACAGGGGGGGGAGACCCAGTACTTC
>NA|TRBJ1-1|TRBV30|NA|12
CAWSPMNTEAFF
TGTGCCTGGAGCCCCATGAACACTGAAGCTTTCTTT
>NA|TRBJ2-5|TRBV5-5|TRBD2|20
CASSLGAAGGNLQYQETQYF
TGTGCCAGCAGCTTGGGAGCAGCGGGGGGGAACCTCCAGTACCAAGAGACCCAGTACTTC
>NA|TRBJ2-1|TRBV7-2|TRBD2|14
CASRSYGGANEQFF
TGTGCCAGCAGATCCTACGGGGGGGCCAATGAGCAGTTCTTC
>NA|TRBJ1-6|TRBV5-1|NA|17
CASSLQRRGVYNSPLHF
TGCGCCAGCAGCTTGCAGCGGCGGGGTGTCTATAATTCACCCCTCCACTTT
>NA|TRBJ2-1|TRBV29-1|TRBD2|10
CSVGGDEQFF
TGCAGCGTCGGGGGGGATGAGCAGTTCTTC
>NA|TRBJ1-4|TRBV6-5|TRBD1|15
CASSFNRDRGEKLFF
TGTGCCAGCAGTTTTAACCGGGACAGGGGGGAAAAACTGTTTTTT
>NA|TRBJ1-6|TRBV9|TRBD1|16
CASSVGQGGSNSPLHF
TGTGCCAGCAGCGTAGGACAGGGGGGTTCTAATTCACCCCTCCACTTT
>NA|TRBJ1-2|TRBV29-1|TRBD1|14
CSVTGGETNYGYTF
TGCAGCGTCACAGGGGGCGAAACTAACTATGGCTACACCTTC
>NA|TRBJ1-5|TRBV4-1|TRBD1|16
CASSQGSDRVNQPQHF
TGCGCCAGCAGCCAGGGCTCCGACAGGGTTAATCAGCCCCAGCATTTT
>NA|TRBJ1-6|TRBV19|NA|11
CASSGNSPLHF
TGTGCCAGCTCAGGAAATTCACCCCTCCACTTT
>NA|TRBJ2-3|TRBV3-1/TRBV3-2|NA|13
CASSRGGAYTQYF
TGTGCCAGCAGCCGCGGAGGGGCATATACGCAGTATTTT
>NA|TRBJ1-2|TRBV7-6|NA|15
CASSLGGGPNYGYTF
TGTGCCAGCAGCTTAGGGGGGGGGCCGAACTATGGCTACACCTTC
>NA|TRBJ1-4|TRBV6-1|NA|18
CASSEDVGGKGGFEKLFF
TGTGCCAGCAGTGAAGACGTGGGCGGCAAAGGGGGTTTTGAAAAACTGTTTTTT
>NA|TRBJ1-2|TRBV9|NA|15
CASSSRTPAGYGYTF
TGTGCCAGCAGCTCACGGACCCCGGCAGGGTATGGCTACACCTTC
>NA|TRBJ1-3|TRBV19|TRBD1|14
CASSTTGVGNTIYF
TGTGCCAGTAGTACCACAGGGGTTGGAAACACCATATATTTT
>NA|TRBJ1-2|TRBV7-8|TRBD1|13
CASSPRTGLCYTF
TGTGCCAGCAGCCCACGGACAGGGTTATGCTACACCTTC
>once|TRBJ2-1|TRBV19|TRBD1|15
CASSPRDRGQNEQFF
TGTGCCAGTAGCCCTAGGGACAGGGGGCAGAATGAGCAGTTCTTC
>NA|TRBJ1-2|TRBV27|TRBD1|15
CASSLQGVGGYGYTF
TGTGCCAGCAGCCTACAGGGGGTCGGGGGCTATGGCTACACCTTC
>NA|TRBJ2-5|TRBV7-2|TRBD2|15
CASSLRGERGATQYF
TGTGCCAGCAGCTTACGCGGCGAGCGGGGGGCGACCCAGTACTTC
>NA|TRBJ1-2|TRBV3-1/TRBV3-2|TRBD1|14
CASSHPTGVYGYTF
TGTGCCAGCAGCCACCCGACAGGGGTCTATGGCTACACCTTC
>NA|TRBJ2-1|TRBV3-1/TRBV3-2|TRBD2|15
CASSQNLAGEGEQFF
TGTGCCAGCAGCCAAAATCTAGCTGGGGAGGGCGAGCAGTTCTTC
>once|TRBJ1-5|TRBV6-5|NA|15
CASSPSSGGNQPQHF
TGTGCCAGCAGTCCTTCTTCAGGGGGCAATCAGCCCCAGCATTTT
>NA|TRBJ1-6|TRBV5-4|NA|12
CASSLPDSPLHF
TGTGCCAGCAGCTTGCCGGATTCACCCCTCCACTTT
>NA|TRBJ1-1|TRBV19|NA|13
CASSSIRGTEAFF
TGTGCCAGTAGTTCTATACGGGGGACTGAAGCTTTCTTT
>once|TRBJ1-1|TRBV2|TRBD1|14
CASNVQGANTEAFF
TGTGCCAGCAATGTACAGGGGGCTAACACTGAAGCTTTCTTT
>NA|TRBJ1-1|TRBV11-2|NA|14
CASSLGRGFTEAFF
TGTGCCAGCAGCTTAGGACGGGGTTTCACTGAAGCTTTCTTT
>NA|TRBJ1-1|TRBV6-4|NA|15
CASSVVETVNTEAFF
TGTGCCAGCAGTGTCGTTGAGACTGTCAACACTGAAGCTTTCTTT
>few|TRBJ1-1|TRBV6-2/TRBV6-3|TRBD1|13
CASSYPGGLEAFF
TGTGCCAGCAGTTACCCAGGGGGACTTGAAGCTTTCTTT
>NA|TRBJ1-6|TRBV18|NA|16
CASSLTDSSRASPLHF
TGTGCCAGCTCACTAACGGACAGCTCCAGGGCCTCACCCCTCCACTTT
>NA|TRBJ2-2|TRBV10-1|TRBD2|16
CASSREPSGDTGELFF
TGCGCCAGCAGTCGTGAGCCTAGCGGGGACACCGGGGAGCTGTTTTTT
>NA|TRBJ2-2|TRBV2|TRBD1|15
CASSEWDSNTGELFF
TGTGCCAGCAGTGAGTGGGACAGCAACACCGGGGAGCTGTTTTTT
>NA|TRBJ1-1|TRBV7-2|NA|13
CASSLKQNTEAFF
TGTGCCAGCAGCCTCAAGCAGAACACTGAAGCTTTCTTT
>NA|TRBJ2-5|TRBV6-1|NA|12
CASSEGRETQYF
TGTGCCAGCAGTGAAGGTCGGGAGACCCAGTACTTC
>NA|TRBJ1-2|TRBV6-5|NA|15
CASSYRGRPNYGYTF
TGTGCCAGCAGTTACCGAGGGCGCCCTAACTATGGCTACACCTTC
>NA|TRBJ1-2|TRBV11-2|NA|17
CASSSTPNLTGNYGYTF
TGTGCCAGCAGCTCAACCCCTAACCTTACAGGGAACTATGGCTACACCTTC
>NA|TRBJ1-2|TRBV21-1|NA|17
CASSKGLAGPSNYGYTF
TGTGCCAGCAGCAAAGGCTTGGCAGGGCCATCTAACTATGGCTACACCTTC
>NA|TRBJ1-2|TRBV10-1|NA|13
CASNDSQLYGYTF
TGCGCCAGCAACGACAGTCAACTCTATGGCTACACCTTC
>once|TRBJ1-2|TRBV6-5|TRBD1|15
CASLDRGTSGRGYTF
TGTGCCAGCTTGGACAGGGGAACATCAGGTCGCGGCTACACCTTC
>NA|TRBJ1-1|TRBV28|TRBD1|16
CASKSRDRYKHDEAFF
TGTGCCAGCAAGTCCCGGGACAGATATAAACATGATGAAGCTTTCTTT
>NA|TRBJ1-1|TRBV27|NA|15
CASSGPGGTNTEAFF
TGTGCCAGCAGTGGACCCGGGGGAACGAACACTGAAGCTTTCTTT
>NA|TRBJ1-4|TRBV4-1|NA|15
CASSQGSQVHEKLFF
TGCGCCAGCAGCCAAGGTTCACAGGTCCATGAAAAACTGTTTTTT
>NA|TRBJ1-2|TRBV19|TRBD1|14
CASSIRDRGRGYTF
TGTGCCAGTAGTATCCGGGACAGGGGGCGAGGCTACACCTTC
>NA|TRBJ1-2|TRBV19|TRBD1|15
CASSSGTGRNYGYTF
TGTGCCAGTAGCTCCGGGACAGGTCGTAACTATGGCTACACCTTC
>NA|TRBJ1-1|TRBV3-1/TRBV3-2|NA|12
CASSQGAIGAFF
TGTGCCAGCAGCCAAGGGGCCATTGGAGCTTTCTTT
>NA|TRBJ1-1|TRBV11-2|NA|11
CASSSGTEAFF
TGTGCCAGCAGCTCGGGGACTGAAGCTTTCTTT
>once|TRBJ1-6|TRBV6-5|NA|14
CASTALDSNSPLHF
TGTGCCAGCACCGCCCTCGACAGTAATTCACCCCTCCACTTT